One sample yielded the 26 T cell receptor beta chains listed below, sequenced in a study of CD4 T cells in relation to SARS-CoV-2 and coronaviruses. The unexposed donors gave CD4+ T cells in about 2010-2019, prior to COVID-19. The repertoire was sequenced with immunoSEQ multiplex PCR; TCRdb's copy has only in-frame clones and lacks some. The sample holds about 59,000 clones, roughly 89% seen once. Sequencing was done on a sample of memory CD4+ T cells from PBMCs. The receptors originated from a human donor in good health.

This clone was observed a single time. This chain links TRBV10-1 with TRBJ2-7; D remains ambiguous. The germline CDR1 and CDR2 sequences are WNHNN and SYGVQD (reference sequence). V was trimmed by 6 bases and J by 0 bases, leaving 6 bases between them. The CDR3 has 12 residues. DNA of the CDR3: TGCGCCAGCAGCATGAGCTCCTACGAGCAGTACTTC. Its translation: CASSMSSYEQYF.

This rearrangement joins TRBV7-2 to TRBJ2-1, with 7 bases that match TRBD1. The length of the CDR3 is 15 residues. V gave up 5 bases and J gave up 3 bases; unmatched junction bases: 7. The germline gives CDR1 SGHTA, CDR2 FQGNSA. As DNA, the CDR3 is TGTGCCAGCAGCAAACAGGGGCTGGGCTACAATGAGCAGTTCTTC. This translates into CASSKQGLGYNEQFF.

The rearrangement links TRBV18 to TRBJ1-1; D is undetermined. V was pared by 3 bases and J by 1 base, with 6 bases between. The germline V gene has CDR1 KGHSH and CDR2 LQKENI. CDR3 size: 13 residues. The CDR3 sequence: CASSPLQNTEAFF. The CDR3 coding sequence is TGTGCCAGCTCACCGTTACAGAACACTGAAGCTTTCTTT.

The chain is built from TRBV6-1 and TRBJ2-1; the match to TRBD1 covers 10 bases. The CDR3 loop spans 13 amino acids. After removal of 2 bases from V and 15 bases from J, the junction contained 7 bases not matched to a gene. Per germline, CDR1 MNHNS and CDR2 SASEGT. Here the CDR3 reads CASSERQGAELFF. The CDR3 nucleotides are TGTGCCAGCAGTGAACGACAGGGGGCGGAGTTGTTCTTC.

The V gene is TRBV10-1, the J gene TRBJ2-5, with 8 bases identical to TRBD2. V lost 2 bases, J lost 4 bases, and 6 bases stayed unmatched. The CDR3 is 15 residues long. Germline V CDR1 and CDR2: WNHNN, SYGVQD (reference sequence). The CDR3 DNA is TGCGCCAGCAGTGAGGAGGGGACTAGGCCAGAGACCCAGTACTTC. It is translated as CASSEEGTRPETQYF.

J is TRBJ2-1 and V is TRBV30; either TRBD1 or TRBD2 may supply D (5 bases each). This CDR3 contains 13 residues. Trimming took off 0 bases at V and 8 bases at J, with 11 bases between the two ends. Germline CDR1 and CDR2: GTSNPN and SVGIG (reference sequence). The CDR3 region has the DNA TGTGCCTGGAGTGTACGGGTGGGGGATGAGCAGTTCTTC. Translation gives CAWSVRVGDEQFF.

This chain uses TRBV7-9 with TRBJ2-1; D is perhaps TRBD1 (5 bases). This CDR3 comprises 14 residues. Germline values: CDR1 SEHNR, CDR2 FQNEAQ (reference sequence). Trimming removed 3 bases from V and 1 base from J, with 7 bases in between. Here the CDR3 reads CASSLAGSYNEQFF. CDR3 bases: TGTGCCAGCAGCTTGGCAGGGTCCTACAATGAGCAGTTCTTC.

The CDR3 region has the DNA TGTGCCAGCAGCCCGGACGTCTACGAGCAGTACTTC. Encoded protein: CASSPDVYEQYF. This sequence joins TRBV5-8 and TRBJ2-7; D remains unclear. Germline assignment: CDR1 SGHTS and CDR2 YDEGEE. This CDR3 is 12 amino acids long. The germline V and J ends were trimmed by 4 bases and 3 bases, with 8 bases remaining between them. Combining the CDR3 with reference TRBV5-8 and TRBJ2-7 gives the whole variable domain EAGVTQSPTHLIKTRGQQATLRCSPISGHTSVYWYQQALGLGLQFLLWYDEGEERNRGNFPPRFSGRQFPNYSSELNVNALELEDSALYLCASSPDVYEQYFGPGTRLTVT.

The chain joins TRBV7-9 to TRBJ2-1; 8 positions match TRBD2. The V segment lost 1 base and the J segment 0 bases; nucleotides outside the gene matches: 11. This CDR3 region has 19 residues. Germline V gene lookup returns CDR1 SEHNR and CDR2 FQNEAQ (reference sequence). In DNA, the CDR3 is TGTGCCAGCAGCTTAGAGGTCGGGAGGGCCAGGAGCTCCTACAATGAGCAGTTCTTC. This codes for CASSLEVGRARSSYNEQFF.

The CDR3 sequence is CASSHTGYGTSNQPQHF. The CDR3 region has the DNA TGTGCCAGTAGTCACACTGGATATGGCACGAGCAATCAGCCCCAGCATTTT. The rearrangement links TRBV19 to TRBJ1-5; D remains unclear. From germline, CDR1 is LNHDA and CDR2 SQIVND (reference sequence). V lost 5 bases and J lost 1, with 18 bases in between. The CDR3 runs 17 residues.

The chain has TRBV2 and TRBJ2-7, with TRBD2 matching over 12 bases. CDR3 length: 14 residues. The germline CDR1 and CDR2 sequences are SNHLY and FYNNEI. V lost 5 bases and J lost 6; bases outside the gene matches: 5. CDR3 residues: CASSLTSGSGEQYF. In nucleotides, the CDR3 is TGTGCCAGCAGTCTGACTAGCGGGAGTGGCGAGCAGTACTTC.

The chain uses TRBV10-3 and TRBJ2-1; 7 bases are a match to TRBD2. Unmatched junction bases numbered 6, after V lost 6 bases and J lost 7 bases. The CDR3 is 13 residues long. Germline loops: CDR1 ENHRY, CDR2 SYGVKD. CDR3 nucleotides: TGTGCCATCAGCGCCGGGACTACTAATGAGCAGTTCTTC. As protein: CAISAGTTNEQFF.

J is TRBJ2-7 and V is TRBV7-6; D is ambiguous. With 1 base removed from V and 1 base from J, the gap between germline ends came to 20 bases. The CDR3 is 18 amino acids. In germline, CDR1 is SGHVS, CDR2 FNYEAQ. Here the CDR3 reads CASSLEAGSPTRSYEQYF. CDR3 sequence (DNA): TGTGCCAGCAGCTTAGAGGCAGGTTCCCCGACGAGGTCCTACGAGCAGTACTTC.

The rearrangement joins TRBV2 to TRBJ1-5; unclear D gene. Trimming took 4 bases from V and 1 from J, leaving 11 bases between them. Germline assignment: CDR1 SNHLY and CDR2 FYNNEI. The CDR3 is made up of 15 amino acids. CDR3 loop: CASSVLGGSNQPQHF. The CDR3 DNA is TGTGCCAGCAGTGTTCTGGGAGGAAGCAATCAGCCCCAGCATTTT.

CDR3 DNA sequence: TGCAGTGCTAGTGAAGCGGGACAGGGGGCAGTCGGAAAACTGTTTTTT. It yields the protein CSASEAGQGAVGKLFF. V usage is TRBV20-1 and J usage is TRBJ1-4; 12 nucleotides agree with TRBD1. Germline V CDR1 and CDR2: DFQATT, SNEGSKA (reference sequence). V gave up 3 bases and J gave up 10 bases; unmatched junction bases: 12. The CDR3 is 16 residues long.

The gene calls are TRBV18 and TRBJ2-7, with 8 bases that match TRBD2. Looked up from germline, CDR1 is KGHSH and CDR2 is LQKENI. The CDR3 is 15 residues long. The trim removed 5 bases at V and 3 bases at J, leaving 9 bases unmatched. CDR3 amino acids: CASSIGSGDYYEQYF. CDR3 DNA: TGTGCCAGCTCAATTGGTAGCGGGGACTACTACGAGCAGTACTTC.

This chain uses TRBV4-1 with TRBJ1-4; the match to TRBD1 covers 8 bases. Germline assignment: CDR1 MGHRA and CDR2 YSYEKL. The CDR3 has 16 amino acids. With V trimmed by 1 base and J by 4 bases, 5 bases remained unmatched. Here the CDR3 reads CASSQGYRGFNEKLFF. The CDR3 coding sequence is TGCGCCAGCAGCCAAGGATACAGGGGGTTTAATGAAAAACTGTTTTTT.

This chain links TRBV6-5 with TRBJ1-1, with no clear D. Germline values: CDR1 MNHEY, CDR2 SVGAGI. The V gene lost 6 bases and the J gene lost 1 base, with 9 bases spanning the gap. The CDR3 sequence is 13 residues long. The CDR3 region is CASRVGSNTEAFF. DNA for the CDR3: TGTGCCAGCAGGGTTGGGTCGAACACTGAAGCTTTCTTT.

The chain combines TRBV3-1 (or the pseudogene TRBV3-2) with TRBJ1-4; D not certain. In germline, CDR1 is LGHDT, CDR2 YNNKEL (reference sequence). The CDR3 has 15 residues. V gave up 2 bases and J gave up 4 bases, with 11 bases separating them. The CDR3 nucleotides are TGTGCCAGCAGCCAATGGGCTCAGTATAATGAAAAACTGTTTTTT. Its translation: CASSQWAQYNEKLFF.

In DNA form, the CDR3 reads TGTGCCAGCAGCTTAAACCTCCGGGACCCGCCACTGTTTTTT. This gives the protein CASSLNLRDPPLFF. The chain has TRBV7-9 and TRBJ1-4; D may be TRBD1 (5 bases). Germline-derived CDR1 and CDR2 are SEHNR and FQNEAQ (reference sequence). V was shortened by 2 bases and J by 13 bases, with 17 bases between the two germline ends. The CDR3 consists of 14 residues.

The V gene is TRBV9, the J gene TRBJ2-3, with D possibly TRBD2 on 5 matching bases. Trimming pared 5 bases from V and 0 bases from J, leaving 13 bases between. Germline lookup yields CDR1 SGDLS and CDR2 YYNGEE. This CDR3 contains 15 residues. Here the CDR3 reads CASSSDGGSTDTQYF. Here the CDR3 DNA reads TGTGCCAGCAGTTCGGACGGCGGGAGCACAGATACGCAGTATTTT.

CDR3 bases: TGTGCCAGCAGTTCACGGACAGGAAGCTCCTACGAGCAGTACTTC. This gives the protein CASSSRTGSSYEQYF. The chain joins TRBV7-3 to TRBJ2-7; TRBD1 aligns across 7 bases. Germline V gene data show CDR1 as SGHTA and CDR2 as FQGTGA. The CDR3 extends over 15 amino acids. V trimming: 6 bases; J trimming: 0 bases; junction bases outside the gene matches: 8.

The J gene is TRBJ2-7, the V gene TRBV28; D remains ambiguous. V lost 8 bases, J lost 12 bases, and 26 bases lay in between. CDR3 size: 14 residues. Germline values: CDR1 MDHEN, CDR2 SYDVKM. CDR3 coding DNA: TGTGCCAGCCAACACCCCTCGGACGACCCACGTCTGTACTTC. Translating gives CASQHPSDDPRLYF.

The CDR3 spells CARGTGASYEQYF. The CDR3 nucleotides are TGTGCCAGGGGGACAGGGGCTTCCTACGAGCAGTACTTC. The chain couples TRBV2 to TRBJ2-7, with 10 nucleotides matching TRBD1. The CDR3 contains 13 residues. CDR1 is SNHLY, CDR2 FYNNEI, per germline. The junction had 3 bases not matched to a gene; V was cut back by 9 bases and J by 1 base.

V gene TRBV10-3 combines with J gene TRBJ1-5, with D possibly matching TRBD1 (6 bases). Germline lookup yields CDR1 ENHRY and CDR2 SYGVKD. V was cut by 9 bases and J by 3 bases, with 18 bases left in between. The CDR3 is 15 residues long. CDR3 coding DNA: TGTGCCATTATAAGGGGGGGGCCCCTCAATCAGCCCCAGCATTTT. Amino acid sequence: CAIIRGGPLNQPQHF.

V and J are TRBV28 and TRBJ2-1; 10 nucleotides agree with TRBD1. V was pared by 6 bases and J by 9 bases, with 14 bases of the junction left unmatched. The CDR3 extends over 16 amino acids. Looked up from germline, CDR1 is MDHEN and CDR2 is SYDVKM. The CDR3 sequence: CASSSPPGQGQVEQFF. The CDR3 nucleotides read TGTGCCAGCAGCTCCCCTCCGGGACAGGGGCAGGTTGAGCAGTTCTTC.